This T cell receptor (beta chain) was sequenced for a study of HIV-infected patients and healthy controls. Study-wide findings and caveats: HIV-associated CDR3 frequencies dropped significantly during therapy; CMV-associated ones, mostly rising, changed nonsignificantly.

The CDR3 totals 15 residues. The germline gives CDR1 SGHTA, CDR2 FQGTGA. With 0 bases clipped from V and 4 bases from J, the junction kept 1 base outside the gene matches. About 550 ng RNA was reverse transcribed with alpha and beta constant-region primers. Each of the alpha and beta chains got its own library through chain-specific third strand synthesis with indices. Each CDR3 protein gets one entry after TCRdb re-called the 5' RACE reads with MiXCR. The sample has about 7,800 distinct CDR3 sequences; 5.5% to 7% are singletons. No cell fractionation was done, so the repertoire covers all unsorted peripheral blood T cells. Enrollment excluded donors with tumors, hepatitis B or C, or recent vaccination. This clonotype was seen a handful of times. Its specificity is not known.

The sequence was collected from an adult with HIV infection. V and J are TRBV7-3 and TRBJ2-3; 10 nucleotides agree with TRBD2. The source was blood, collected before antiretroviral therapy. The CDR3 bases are TGTGCCAGCAGCTTAACAGGGACTAGCGCAGATACGCAGTATTTT. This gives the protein CASSLTGTSADTQYF.